Listed here are 9 T cell receptor beta chains from one sample, sequenced in a study of CD8+ T cells in alopecia areata (dated by TCRdb to 2017 to 2018). The library relied on the immunoSEQ multiplex PCR assay. To provide template for TCR sequencing, every sample had RNA extracted and reverse transcribed into cDNA. Held by TCRdb, this immuneACCESS table contains in-frame sequences only and omits some clones. Under half of the omission traces to an unresolved V gene where checked; the cause of the rest is unknown. Present in this sample are 110,000 or so clones, around 54% of which were seen just once. Together, the top ten hold 3% to 4% of the sample. What the time point label conveys for this sample: less than 30 weeks on oral tofacitinib. What the treatment or condition label conveys for this sample: oral pan-JAK inhibitor, 5-10 mg twice daily. The sequencing used CD4+ T cells sorted from blood, collected at week 24, from a patient treated with tofacitinib. These receptor sequences come from a human donor with alopecia areata.

This rearrangement joins TRBV19 to TRBJ2-1; D is perhaps TRBD2 (5 bases). The V gene lost 3 bases and the J gene lost 8 bases, with 14 bases spanning the gap. Germline V lookup: CDR1 LNHDA, CDR2 SQIVND (reference sequence). This CDR3 contains 14 residues. CDR3 sequence reads: CASSIRSVDYEQFF. CDR3 in DNA: TGTGCCAGTAGTATCCGCTCCGTGGACTATGAGCAGTTCTTC.

The V gene is TRBV2, the J gene TRBJ1-2, with 7 bases aligning to TRBD1. The CDR3 consists of 13 residues. With V trimmed by 6 bases and J by 3 bases, 4 bases remained unmatched. Germline V gene lookup returns CDR1 SNHLY and CDR2 FYNNEI. The CDR3 sequence is CASSDREDYGYTF. CDR3 bases: TGTGCCAGCAGCGACAGGGAGGACTATGGCTACACCTTC. Combining the CDR3 with reference TRBV2 and TRBJ1-2 gives the whole variable domain EPEVTQTPSHQVTQMGQEVILRCVPISNHLYFYWYRQILGQKVEFLVSFYNNEISEKSEIFDDQFSVERPDGSNFTLKIRSTKLEDSAMYFCASSDREDYGYTFGSGTRLTVV.

This chain links TRBV30 with TRBJ2-2; D unclear. The CDR3 consists of 13 residues. Germline assignment: CDR1 GTSNPN and CDR2 SVGIG (reference sequence). The ends were cut back, 2 bases at V and 5 bases at J, with 9 bases in the middle. CDR3 loop: CAWSWLGTGELFF. In DNA, the CDR3 is TGTGCCTGGAGTTGGCTGGGGACCGGGGAGCTGTTTTTT.

CDR3 nucleotide sequence: TGCGCCAGCAGCCCGCCGCTAGCGTTACGGGAGACCCAGTACTTC. Its protein product is CASSPPLALRETQYF. The V call is TRBV5-1, the J call TRBJ2-5, with a weak D call TRBD2 (6 bases). V dropped 4 bases and J dropped 5 bases, with 18 bases sitting between them. This CDR3 has 15 amino acids. From germline, CDR1 is SGHRS and CDR2 YFSETQ.

The rearrangement joins TRBV4-1 to TRBJ1-6; D is unresolved. Between the trimmed V and J ends, which lost 6 bases and 8 bases, there was a span of 23 bases. Germline CDR1 MGHRA, CDR2 YSYEKL. This CDR3 spans 17 amino acids. CDR3 DNA: TGCGCCAGCAGTCCGAACCCAGGACCAAAAAAGGATTCACCCCTCCACTTT. It codes for CASSPNPGPKKDSPLHF.

The rearrangement links TRBV18 to TRBJ2-7; D remains unclear. The CDR3 runs 14 residues. V lost 0 bases to trimming and J lost 1 base, with 7 bases between them. From germline, CDR1 is KGHSH and CDR2 LQKENI. The CDR3 sequence is CASSPPMGSYEQYF. CDR3 coding DNA: TGTGCCAGCTCACCACCGATGGGTTCCTACGAGCAGTACTTC.

This clone was counted a few times. The CDR3, as DNA: TGTGCCAGCAGTTATTATCAGGGCTACACCTTC. It specifies CASSYYQGYTF. This chain links TRBV6-6 with TRBJ1-2; the D is unclear. CDR1 is MNHNY, CDR2 SVGAGI, per germline (reference sequence). The CDR3 spans 11 residues. The V end lost 3 bases, the J end lost 8 bases, and 7 bases lay between the germline ends.

This clone was picked up a small number of times. The rearrangement links TRBV19 to TRBJ2-7, with 7 nucleotides matching TRBD1. The germline CDR1 and CDR2 sequences are LNHDA and SQIVND (reference sequence). This CDR3 spans 15 amino acids. After removal of 1 base from V and 0 bases from J, the junction contained 3 bases not matched to a gene. This CDR3 is CASSIAGTVSYEQYF. The CDR3 DNA sequence: TGTGCCAGTAGTATAGCCGGGACAGTCTCCTACGAGCAGTACTTC.

This clone came up a few times. V is TRBV10-3 and J is TRBJ2-5, with TRBD2 identical over 14 bases. The V segment lost 6 bases and the J segment 2 bases; nucleotides outside the gene matches: 2. This CDR3 comprises 15 residues. The germline CDR1 and CDR2 sequences are ENHRY and SYGVKD. The CDR3 spells CAIRGTSGGQETQYF. The CDR3 DNA reads as TGTGCCATCAGAGGGACTAGCGGGGGTCAAGAGACCCAGTACTTC.